A single T cell receptor (beta chain) is shown here with its context. Under the authors' procedure: Reference gene primers were amplified, and this amplification served to estimate nucleated cell counts. Profiled with immunoSEQ multiplex PCR; TCRdb holds only in-frame clones, not every one. V and J calls and clone size follow that table, whereas D and trimming were derived from the DNA. The sample lists a few hundred thousand clones, roughly four fifths occurring once. The germline CDR1 and CDR2 sequences are SGHTA and FQGNSA. CDR3 length: 15 residues. Trimming pared 5 bases from V and 14 bases from J, leaving 27 bases between. This record comes from a study of blood T cell repertoires in COVID-19.

V and J are TRBV7-2 and TRBJ2-5; possibly TRBD2 for D (7 bases). This sequence originates from an older woman with acute or convalescent COVID-19. Sample: peripheral blood. The CDR3 DNA follows: TGTGCCAGCAGCATAAGTCACGGCGGGGGCCGGTCAATTTACTTC. Its translation: CASSISHGGGRSIYF.